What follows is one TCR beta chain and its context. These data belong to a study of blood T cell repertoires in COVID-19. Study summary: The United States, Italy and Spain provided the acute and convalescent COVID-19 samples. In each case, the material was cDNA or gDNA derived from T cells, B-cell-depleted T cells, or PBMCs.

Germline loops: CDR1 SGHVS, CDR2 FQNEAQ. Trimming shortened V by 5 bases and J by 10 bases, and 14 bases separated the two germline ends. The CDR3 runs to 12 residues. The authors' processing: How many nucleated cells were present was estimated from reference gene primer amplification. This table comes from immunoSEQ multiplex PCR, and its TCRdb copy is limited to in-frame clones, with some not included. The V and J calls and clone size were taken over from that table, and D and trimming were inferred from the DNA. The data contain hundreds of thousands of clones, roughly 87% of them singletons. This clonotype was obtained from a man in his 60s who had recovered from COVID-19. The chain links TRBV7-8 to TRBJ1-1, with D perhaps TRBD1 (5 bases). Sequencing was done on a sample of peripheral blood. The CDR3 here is CASSQDSHGAFF. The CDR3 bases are TGTGCCAGCAGCCAAGACAGCCATGGAGCTTTCTTT.